The 5 T cell receptor beta chains listed next were all sequenced from one sample in a study of human T cells and chemical hapten exposure. Indicated time point: pre-sensitization, week 0. Treatment described: therapeutic diphenylcyclopropenone sensitization with weekly scalp DPC. TCRdb independently ran MiXCR on the RACE reads; one entry per CDR3 protein. The sample consists of more than 50,000 distinct CDR3 sequences, around 6.6% of them appearing once. Sequences were derived from whole blood, sampled in connection with sensitization to the hapten diphenylcyclopropenone (DPC). Every receptor here comes from a woman aged 30 to 39 with alopecia areata. Some clones in this sample may be carry-over from other donors' samples.

The CDR3, as DNA: TGTGCCAGCGGGTATAGGAATTCACCCCTCCACTTT. This codes for CASGYRNSPLHF. This chain connects TRBV12-3 or TRBV12-4 to TRBJ1-6, with no clear D. V was shortened by 8 bases and J by 7 bases, with 9 bases between the two germline ends. The CDR3 length is 12 residues.

This clonotype was observed many times. The chain has TRBV10-3 and TRBJ2-5; TRBD1 matches 11 bases. The CDR3 covers 14 residues. Trimming removed 6 bases from V and 4 bases from J; junction bases left unmatched: 4. Germline loops: CDR1 ENHRY, CDR2 SYGVKD. For the CDR3, the DNA is TGTGCCATCAGGCGGGACAGGGGGGTAGAGACCCAGTACTTC. Its translation: CAIRRDRGVETQYF.

This clonotype showed up just once. A much larger clone is a single base away; this may be a read error. This chain connects TRBV5-1 to TRBJ1-2; a weak D match, TRBD1 (6 bases). The CDR3 consists of 13 residues. The germline V and J ends were trimmed by 2 bases and 7 bases, with 12 bases remaining between them. The V gene's germline CDR1 is SGHRS and CDR2 YFSETQ. The CDR3 reads CASSFAGECGYTF. The CDR3 nucleotides read TGCGCCAGCAGCTTCGCAGGGGAGTGTGGCTACACCTTC. Complete variable domain (other parts from reference TRBV5-1 and TRBJ1-2): KAGVTQTPRYLIKTRGQQVTLSCSPISGHRSVSWYQQTPGQGLQFLFEYFSETQRNKGNFPGRFSGRQFSNSRSEMNVSTLELGDSALYLCASSFAGECGYTFGSGTRLTVV.

This rearrangement joins TRBV18 to TRBJ1-5; 7 positions agree with TRBD1. This CDR3 has 16 residues. The V gene end was trimmed by 0 bases and the J gene end by 2 bases; junction bases not matched to a gene: 4. Germline lookup yields CDR1 KGHSH and CDR2 LQKENI. In nucleotides, the CDR3 is TGTGCCAGCTCACCACCCCGAGACAGGGGCAATCAGCCCCAGCATTTT. This translates into CASSPPRDRGNQPQHF.

This clonotype was seen at least ten times. V usage is TRBV3-1 and J usage is TRBJ2-7; TRBD1 matches at 8 bases. The CDR3 has 13 residues. Germline V gene lookup returns CDR1 LGHDT and CDR2 YNNKEL (reference sequence). V shed 4 bases, J shed 5 bases, and the junction held 4 bases outside the gene matches. This CDR3 reads CASSRDRGNEQYF. In DNA form, the CDR3 reads TGTGCCAGCAGCCGAGACAGGGGCAACGAGCAGTACTTC.